The T cell receptor (beta chain) under discussion was sequenced for a study of human T cells and chemical hapten exposure. MiXCR, applied by TCRdb to the RACE reads, yields one record per CDR3 protein. The repertoire has 380,000 or so distinct CDR3 sequences, around 4.8% of them found once; the top ten carry 2% to 2.5%. There are many counts of this clonotype. The CDR3 spans 15 residues. V was clipped by 0 bases and J by 6 bases, with 11 bases between them. CDR1 and CDR2 (germline): LGHNA, YSLEER. Sample time point: patch test 1, 2 weeks after DPC sensitization. The sample's treatment: therapeutic diphenylcyclopropenone sensitization with weekly scalp DPC.

This receptor was identified in a woman between 45 and 65 years old with alopecia areata. Some clones in this sample may be carry-over from other donors' samples. The chain joins TRBV4-3 to TRBJ2-2; possibly TRBD2 for D (5 bases). The specimen comprised whole blood, sampled in connection with sensitization to the hapten diphenylcyclopropenone (DPC). The DNA for the CDR3 is TGCGCCAGCAGCCAAGAGAGGGCAGTCCCCGGGGAGCTGTTTTTT. This gives the protein CASSQERAVPGELFF.